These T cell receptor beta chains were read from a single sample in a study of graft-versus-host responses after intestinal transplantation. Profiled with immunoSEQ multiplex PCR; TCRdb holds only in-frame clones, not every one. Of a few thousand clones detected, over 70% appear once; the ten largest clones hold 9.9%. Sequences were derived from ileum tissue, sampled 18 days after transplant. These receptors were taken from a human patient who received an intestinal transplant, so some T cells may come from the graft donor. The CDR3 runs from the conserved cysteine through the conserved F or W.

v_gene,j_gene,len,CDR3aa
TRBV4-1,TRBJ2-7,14,CASSYSTGAYEQYF
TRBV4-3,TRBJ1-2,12,CASSQGTYGYTF
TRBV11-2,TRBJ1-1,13,CASSLGRVTEAFF
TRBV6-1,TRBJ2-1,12,CASSDFYNEQFF
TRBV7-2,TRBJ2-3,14,CASSLVIGGDTQYF
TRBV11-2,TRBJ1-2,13,CASSLGQGYGYTF
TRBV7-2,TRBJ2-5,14,CASSTYGRQETQYF
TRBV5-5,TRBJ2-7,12,CASSFSENEQYF
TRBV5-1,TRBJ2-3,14,CASSLGTGADTQYF
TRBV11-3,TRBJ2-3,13,CASSLGGPDTQYF
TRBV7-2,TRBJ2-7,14,CASSLLAGGYEQYF
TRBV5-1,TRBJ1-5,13,CASSWDSNQPQHF
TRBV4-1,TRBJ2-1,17,CASSHLGLAGSYNEQFF
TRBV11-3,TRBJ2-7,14,CASSLTSGGYEQYF
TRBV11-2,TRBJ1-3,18,CASTRPTGSFFPGNTIYF
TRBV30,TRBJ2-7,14,CAWGRQGQSYEQYF
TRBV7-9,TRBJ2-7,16,CASSLAGTSLSYEQYF
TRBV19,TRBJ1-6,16,CASSIGGQGDGSPLHF
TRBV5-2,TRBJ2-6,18,CASNSFREYTSRANVLTF
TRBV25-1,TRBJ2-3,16,CASSEQLAGEADTQYF
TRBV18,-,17,CASSPLVVGLAGVEQYF
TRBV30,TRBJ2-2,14,CAYRQGSNTGELFF
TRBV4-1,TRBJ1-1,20,CASTWTGGLIGDKMNTEAFF
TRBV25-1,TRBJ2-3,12,CASSDNTDTQYF
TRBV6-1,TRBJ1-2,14,CASSEGGGAGGYTF